This T cell receptor (beta chain) emerged from a study of T cell responses to AZD1222 COVID-19 vaccine. The wider study: Combined were second doses at about 4 or about 12 weeks. Findings of the study overall: Dominant at 160-218 and 743-854, vaccine-associated CD4 TCRs also spanned spike. Seropositive status at baseline applied to only a handful of AZD1222 recipients.

Turning to this clone: No antigen is known for it.

Libraries were prepared by immunoSEQ multiplex PCR; TCRdb keeps only in-frame clonotypes and omits some of them. The data show 75,000 to 95,000 clones, with 70% to 90% seen just once and about 19% held by the top ten. CDR3 size: 16 residues. CDR1 LNHDA and CDR2 SQIVND come from the germline V gene (reference sequence). V shed 5 bases and J 3 bases; nucleotides not matched to a gene: 7. The chain combines TRBV19 with TRBJ2-2, with 9 bases that match TRBD2. The material was peripheral blood, obtained on day 0 of AZD1222 vaccination. This TCR derives from an adult in good health. The CDR3 protein is CASSPLAGVDTGELFF. The CDR3 region has the DNA TGTGCCAGTAGTCCCTTAGCGGGAGTAGACACCGGGGAGCTGTTTTTT.